The 19 T cell receptor beta chains below all came from one sample that was sequenced in a study of cytomegalovirus exposure and HLA in healthy donors. Use of 60 Vbeta and 13 Jbeta primers characterized the PCR. The method was immunoSEQ multiplex PCR; TCRdb's version includes in-frame clones alone and lacks a portion of them. Here the sample spans about 92,000 clones, under 85% being singletons. Sequenced input: PBMCs. These receptors originate from a man over 45 in good health and CMV-seropositive.

The rearrangement joins TRBV4-2 to TRBJ2-3, with 12 nucleotides matching TRBD2. This CDR3 has 17 residues. V lost 0 bases and J lost 5; bases outside the gene matches: 6. The V gene's germline CDR1 is LGHNA and CDR2 YNFKEQ. The CDR3 DNA follows: TGTGCCAGCAGCCAAGATGAGGCTAGCGGGGGGGTAGATACGCAGTATTTT. Encoded protein: CASSQDEASGGVDTQYF.

As to this clone: The same CDR3 can be traced to other DNA sequences in this sample. The chain joins TRBV29-1 to TRBJ1-3, with D possibly TRBD1 on 6 matching bases. This CDR3 spans 13 amino acids. Germline V gene data show CDR1 as SQVTM and CDR2 as ANQGSEA. Trimming removed 6 bases from V and 4 bases from J, with 13 bases in between. The CDR3 region is CSVPQGSGNTIYF. Written as DNA, the CDR3 is TGCAGCGTCCCACAGGGCTCGGGAAACACCATATATTTT.

This clone showed up just a few times. This sequence joins TRBV6-5 and TRBJ2-3; unclear D gene. There are 10 residues in the CDR3. The germline V gene encodes CDR1 MNHEY and CDR2 SVGAGI. V was shortened by 7 bases and J by 4 bases, with 3 bases between the two germline ends. The CDR3 loop is CASISDTQYF. CDR3 DNA: TGTGCCAGCATATCAGATACGCAGTATTTT.

The rearrangement joins TRBV7-4 to TRBJ2-6; a possible D gene is TRBD1 (5 bases). The CDR3 has 17 amino acids. Germline CDR1 reads SGHVT; CDR2 reads SQSDAQ. V lost 3 bases and J 0 bases, leaving 12 bases between the germline ends. As DNA, the CDR3 is TGTGCCAGCAGCTTTGAACAGGCTTGCTCTGGGGCCAACGTCCTGACTTTC. Protein product: CASSFEQACSGANVLTF. Supplemented by reference TRBV7-4 and TRBJ2-6, the full variable domain reads GAGVSQSPRYKVAKRGRDVALRCDSISGHVTLYWYRQTLGQGSEVLTYSQSDAQRDKSGRPSGRFSAERPERSVSTLKIQRTEQGDSAVYLCASSFEQACSGANVLTFGAGSRLTVL.

This chain uses TRBV25-1 with TRBJ1-6; 8 nucleotides agree with TRBD1. Germline CDR1 is MGHDK and CDR2 is SYGVNS. V was clipped by 5 bases and J by 9 bases; unmatched bases: 6. CDR3 length: 14 amino acids. CDR3 sequence (DNA): TGTGCCAGCAGTCCCGGACAGGGTAGTTCACCCCTCCACTTT. This translates into CASSPGQGSSPLHF.

In the case of this clone: An end of the junction differs from the germline gene, which may be a read error. The chain couples TRBV7-9 to TRBJ1-1; D unresolved. This CDR3 is built from 14 residues. The germline CDR1 and CDR2 sequences are SEHNR and FQNEAQ (reference sequence). The CDR3 loop reads CSSSFSDAGTEAFF. Here the CDR3 DNA reads TGTTCCAGCAGTTTCTCGGACGCGGGCACTGAAGCTTTCTTT. The whole variable domain, filled in from reference TRBV7-9 and TRBJ1-1, reads DTGVSQNPRHKITKRGQNVTFRCDPISEHNRLYWYRQTLGQGPEFLTYFQNEAQLEKSRLLSDRFSAERPKGSFSTLEIQRTEQGDSAMYLCSSSFSDAGTEAFFGQGTRLTVV.

The chain combines TRBV9 with TRBJ1-5, with TRBD1 as a possible D gene (6 bases). The germline V gene has CDR1 SGDLS and CDR2 YYNGEE. The CDR3 has 17 amino acids. Trimming pared 4 bases from V and 0 bases from J, leaving 17 bases between. The CDR3 reads CASSSTGQNYSNQPQHF. DNA for the CDR3: TGTGCCAGCAGCTCCACAGGACAGAATTATAGCAATCAGCCCCAGCATTTT.

This clone was recorded a few times. V usage is TRBV7-8 and J usage is TRBJ1-2; D remains unclear. Germline CDR1 reads SGHVS; CDR2 reads FQNEAQ. The V gene lost 5 bases and the J gene lost 4 bases, with 17 bases spanning the gap. The CDR3 extends over 15 amino acids. The CDR3 protein is CASSLPGSAPYGYTF. CDR3 DNA sequence: TGTGCCAGCAGCCTGCCCGGGTCGGCACCCTATGGCTACACCTTC.

This chain connects TRBV7-8 to TRBJ2-2, with 7 nucleotides matching TRBD1. The V segment lost 11 bases and the J segment 4 bases; nucleotides outside the gene matches: 13. Germline V gene lookup returns CDR1 SGHVS and CDR2 FQNEAQ. This CDR3 is built from 15 residues. The CDR3 nucleotides are TGTGCCGCCGGGATGAGGGGGCGAGGCACCGGGGAGCTGTTTTTT. Translated: CAAGMRGRGTGELFF. The full variable domain, rest sourced from reference TRBV7-8 and TRBJ2-2, is GAGVSQSPRYKVAKRGQDVALRCDPISGHVSLFWYQQALGQGPEFLTYFQNEAQLDKSGLPSDRFFAERPEGSVSTLKIQRTQQEDSAVYLCAAGMRGRGTGELFFGEGSRLTVL.

The V and J genes are TRBV7-2 and TRBJ2-5, with D possibly matching TRBD1 (6 bases). The CDR3 is 13 residues long. The V end was cut by 8 bases, the J end by 0 bases, with 10 bases between. Germline V CDR1 and CDR2: SGHTA, FQGNSA. The CDR3 spells CASQTGNQETQYF. CDR3 sequence (DNA): TGTGCCAGCCAAACAGGGAACCAAGAGACCCAGTACTTC.

The chain joins TRBV28 to TRBJ2-1, with 11 bases fitting TRBD2. The CDR3 has 18 amino acids. After removal of 10 bases from V and 4 bases from J, the junction contained 18 bases not matched to a gene. Germline CDR1 is MDHEN and CDR2 is SYDVKM. DNA for the CDR3: TGTGCCACCCTGATAAAGCTAGCGGGGGGATCAAGGTACAATGAGCAGTTCTTC. This sequence encodes CATLIKLAGGSRYNEQFF. Together with reference TRBV28 and TRBJ2-1, the CDR3 gives the full variable domain: DVKVTQSSRYLVKRTGEKVFLECVQDMDHENMFWYRQDPGLGLRLIYFSYDVKMKEKGDIPEGYSVSREKKERFSLILESASTNQTSMYLCATLIKLAGGSRYNEQFFGPGTRLTVL.

The chain couples TRBV7-2 to TRBJ2-5; 7 nucleotides match TRBD2. CDR3 length: 16 residues. Trimming took 5 bases from V and 2 from J; bases not matched to a gene: 11. Germline CDR1 and CDR2: SGHTA and FQGNSA. CDR3 DNA sequence: TGTGCCAGCAGCGTCCGGCCGGGCGGGGGTCAAGAGACCCAGTACTTC. This translates into CASSVRPGGGQETQYF.

Notes on this clone: The junction shows a germline mismatch at one end, possibly a read error. V and J are TRBV19 and TRBJ1-2; the D gene is possibly TRBD1 (5 bases). CDR1 is LNHDA and CDR2 is SQIVND in the germline V gene (reference sequence). The CDR3 has 12 amino acids. The CDR3 loop is CASSATGYGYPF. The CDR3 DNA is TGTGCCAGTAGCGCCACAGGTTATGGCTACCCCTTC.

The chain combines TRBV4-3 with TRBJ1-2; 7 bases fit TRBD1. This CDR3 has 16 amino acids. Germline trimming cut 0 bases from V and 4 bases from J; bases unmatched to any gene: 8. Per the germline V gene, CDR1 is LGHNA and CDR2 is YSLEER. This CDR3 is CASSQDPIGGVYGYTF. The CDR3 DNA sequence: TGCGCCAGCAGCCAAGATCCTATAGGGGGCGTCTATGGCTACACCTTC.

With respect to this clone: A read error may account for a junction end that differs from germline. J is TRBJ2-5 and V is TRBV7-9; D gene uncertain. CDR1 and CDR2 from the germline V gene are SEHNR and FQNEAQ (reference sequence). This CDR3 is 12 amino acids long. CDR3 sequence (DNA): TGTTCCAGCAGCTTAGCTTCACAATCCGCTTACTTC. The encoded protein is CSSSLASQSAYF.

The chain joins TRBV7-2 to TRBJ1-6; weak D call: TRBD1 (6 bases). V shed 5 bases and J shed 3 bases, with 14 bases lying between them. Germline CDR1 reads SGHTA; CDR2 reads FQGNSA. The CDR3 consists of 16 residues. The CDR3 loop is CASSPRTVDYNSPLHF. DNA of the CDR3: TGTGCCAGCAGCCCTCGGACAGTGGACTATAATTCACCCCTCCACTTT.

This chain links TRBV19 with TRBJ2-3; D may be TRBD2 (5 bases). Germline lookup yields CDR1 LNHDA and CDR2 SQIVND (reference sequence). V lost 4 bases, J lost 2 bases, and 7 bases lay in between. The CDR3 has 13 residues. CDR3 DNA: TGTGCCAGTAGTAGGGAGAACACAGATACGCAGTATTTT. Translation: CASSRENTDTQYF.

About this clone itself: At one of its ends the junction is not consistent with the germline gene, which may arise from a read error. The chain links TRBV5-1 to TRBJ2-7; 8 nucleotides line up with TRBD2. The germline gives CDR1 SGHRS, CDR2 YFSETQ. The length of the CDR3 is 16 residues. CDR3 loop: CAGSLVGGGSIYEQYF. In nucleotides, the CDR3 is TGCGCCGGCAGCTTGGTGGGCGGGGGGTCAATATACGAGCAGTACTTC.

The chain carries TRBV4-1 and TRBJ2-7, with D tentatively TRBD1 (5 bases). V lost 1 base to trimming and J lost 4 bases, with 5 bases between them. The CDR3 consists of 12 residues. From germline, CDR1 is MGHRA and CDR2 YSYEKL. This CDR3 reads CASSQAGYEQYF. The DNA of the CDR3 is TGCGCCAGCAGCCAAGCAGGGTACGAGCAGTACTTC.